This T cell receptor beta chain was retrieved from a study of T cell repertoires in cytomegalovirus infection. In the study overall: Shared public TCR beta signatures pointed to both CMV infection and a matching HLA type.

Study results and caveats: Identification of carriers of CMV plus the relevant HLA was performed using cumulative public TCR beta family frequency. The ex vivo response was dominated by HLA-C-restricted CMV-specific TCR beta clonotypes.

V lost 3 bases to trimming and J lost 1 base; unmatched junction nucleotides: 8. The CDR3 loop spans 15 amino acids. CDR1 is DFQATT, CDR2 SNEGSKA, per germline (reference sequence). As regards this clonotype: Antigen specificity is unknown.

In TCRdb, the reads were re-called with MiXCR into one record per CDR3 protein. The sample holds 200,000 or so distinct CDR3 sequences; 28% are singletons and the top ten take roughly 32%. The chain uses TRBV20-1 and TRBJ1-1, with TRBD1 identical over 7 bases. The sample comprised PBMCs. The clonotype originates from a human donor in good health (CMV status not recorded). Some clones in this sample may be carry-over from other donors' samples. DNA for the CDR3: TGCAGTGCTAGGGGTCTAAGGGGGCGGAACACTGAAGCTTTCTTT. This translates into CSARGLRGRNTEAFF.